The entry below describes one T cell receptor beta chain. Original data processing: Nucleated cell counts were estimated from reference gene primer amplification. Here immunoSEQ multiplex PCR was the method, and the copy in TCRdb shows in-frame clones only, minus some. V, J and clone size reflect that table, while D and trimming were determined from the DNA. The sample contains approximately 240,000 clones, about 85% of which appear only once. The data were taken from a study of blood T cell repertoires in COVID-19. The wider study: The samples span acute and convalescent COVID-19 from the United States, Italy and Spain. T cells, B-cell-depleted T cells, or PBMCs supplied cDNA or gDNA.

Trimming removed 5 bases from V and 2 bases from J, with 16 bases in between. This CDR3 is 15 amino acids long. Germline values: CDR1 SNHLY, CDR2 FYNNEI. The material sequenced was peripheral blood. J is TRBJ2-7 and V is TRBV2; tentative D call: TRBD2 (7 bases). The sequence derives from a woman aged 80 or older with active or convalescent COVID-19. The CDR3 protein is CASSYREGGTYEQYF. The CDR3 DNA follows: TGTGCCAGCAGTTACAGGGAGGGGGGTACCTACGAGCAGTACTTC.